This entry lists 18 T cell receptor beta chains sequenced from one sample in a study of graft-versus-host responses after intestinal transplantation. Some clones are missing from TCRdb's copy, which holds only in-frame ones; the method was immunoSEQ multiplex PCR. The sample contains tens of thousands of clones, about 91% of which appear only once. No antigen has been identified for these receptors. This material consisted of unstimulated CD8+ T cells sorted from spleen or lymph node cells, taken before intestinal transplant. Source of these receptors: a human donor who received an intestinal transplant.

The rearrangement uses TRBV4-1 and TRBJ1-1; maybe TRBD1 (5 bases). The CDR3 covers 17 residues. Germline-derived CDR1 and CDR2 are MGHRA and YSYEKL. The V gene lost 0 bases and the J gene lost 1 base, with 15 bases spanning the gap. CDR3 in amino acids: CASSQDQGFLGNTEAFF. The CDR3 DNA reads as TGCGCCAGCAGCCAAGATCAGGGTTTCTTAGGGAACACTGAAGCTTTCTTT.

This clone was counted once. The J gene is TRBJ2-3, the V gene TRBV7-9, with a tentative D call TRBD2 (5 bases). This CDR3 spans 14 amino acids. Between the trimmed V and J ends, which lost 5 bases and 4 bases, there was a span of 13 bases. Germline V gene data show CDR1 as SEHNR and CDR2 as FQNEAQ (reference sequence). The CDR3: CASSPSSGADTQYF. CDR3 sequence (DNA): TGTGCCAGCAGCCCCTCCAGCGGAGCAGATACGCAGTATTTT.

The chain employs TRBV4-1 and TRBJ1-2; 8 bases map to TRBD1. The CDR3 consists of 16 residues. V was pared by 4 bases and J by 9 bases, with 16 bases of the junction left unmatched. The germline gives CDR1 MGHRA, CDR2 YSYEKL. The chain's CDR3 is CASSLREGRGLFSYTF. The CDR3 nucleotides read TGCGCCAGCAGCCTAAGGGAAGGCAGGGGGCTTTTTAGCTACACCTTC.

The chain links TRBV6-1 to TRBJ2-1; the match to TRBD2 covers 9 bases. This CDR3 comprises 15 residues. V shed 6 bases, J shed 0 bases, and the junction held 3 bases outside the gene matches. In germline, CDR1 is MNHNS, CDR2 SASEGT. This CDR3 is CASSISGSSYNEQFF. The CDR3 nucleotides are TGTGCCAGCAGCATTAGCGGGAGCTCCTACAATGAGCAGTTCTTC.

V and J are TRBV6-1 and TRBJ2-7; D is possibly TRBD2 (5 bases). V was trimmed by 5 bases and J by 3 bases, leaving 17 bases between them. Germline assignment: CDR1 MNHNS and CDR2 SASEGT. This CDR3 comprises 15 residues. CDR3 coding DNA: TGTGCCAGCAGTCCCGACGGGGAAAATTACTACGAGCAGTACTTC. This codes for CASSPDGENYYEQYF.

The CDR3 region is CASSLLGTSGITDTQYF. CDR3 sequence (DNA): TGTGCCAGCAGCTTGTTAGGGACTAGCGGGATCACAGATACGCAGTATTTT. This chain uses TRBV7-2 with TRBJ2-3, with 13 bases matching TRBD2. Trimming cost V 3 bases and J 2 bases; bases outside gene matches: 5. The germline V gene has CDR1 SGHTA and CDR2 FQGNSA. The CDR3 has 17 residues.

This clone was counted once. This chain's CDR3 is CASAQGADYGYTF. As DNA, the CDR3 is TGTGCCAGCGCTCAGGGGGCGGACTATGGCTACACCTTC. J is TRBJ1-2 and V is TRBV7-8, with 8 bases matching TRBD1. Looked up from germline, CDR1 is SGHVS and CDR2 is FQNEAQ. The CDR3 extends over 13 amino acids. The junction had 5 bases not matched to a gene; V was cut back by 8 bases and J by 3 bases.

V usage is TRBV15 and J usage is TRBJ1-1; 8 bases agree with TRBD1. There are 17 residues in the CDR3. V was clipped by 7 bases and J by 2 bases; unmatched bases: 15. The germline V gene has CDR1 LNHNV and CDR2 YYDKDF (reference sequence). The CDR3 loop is CATTDRASNKLNTEAFF. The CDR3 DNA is TGTGCCACCACGGACAGGGCGTCGAACAAGCTCAACACTGAAGCTTTCTTT.

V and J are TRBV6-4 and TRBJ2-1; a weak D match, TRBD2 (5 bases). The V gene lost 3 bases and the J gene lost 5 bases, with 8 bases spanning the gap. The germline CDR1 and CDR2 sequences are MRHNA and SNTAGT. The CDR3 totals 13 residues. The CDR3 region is CASSEPGNNEQFF. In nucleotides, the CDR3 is TGTGCCAGCAGTGAACCCGGGAACAATGAGCAGTTCTTC.

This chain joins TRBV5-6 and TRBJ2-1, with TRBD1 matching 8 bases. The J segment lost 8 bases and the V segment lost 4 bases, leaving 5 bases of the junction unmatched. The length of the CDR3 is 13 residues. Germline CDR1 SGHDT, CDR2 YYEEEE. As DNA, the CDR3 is TGTGCCAGCAGCCCCCAGGGGGCGGATGAGCAGTTCTTC. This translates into CASSPQGADEQFF.

The chain's CDR3 is CASSSRGQQKEKLFF. Written as DNA, the CDR3 is TGCGCCAGCAGCTCGAGGGGACAGCAAAAGGAAAAACTGTTTTTT. The chain is built from TRBV5-1 and TRBJ1-4; 7 bases are a match to TRBD1. Trimming removed 3 bases from V and 8 bases from J; junction bases left unmatched: 10. The CDR3 runs 15 residues. Germline CDR1 SGHRS, CDR2 YFSETQ.

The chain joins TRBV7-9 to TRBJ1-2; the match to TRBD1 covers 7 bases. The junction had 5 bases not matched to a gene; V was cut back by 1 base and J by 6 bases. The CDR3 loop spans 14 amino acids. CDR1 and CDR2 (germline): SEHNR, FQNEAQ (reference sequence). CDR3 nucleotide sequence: TGTGCCAGCAGCTTAGAGACAGGGAAAAATGGCTACACCTTC. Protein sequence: CASSLETGKNGYTF.

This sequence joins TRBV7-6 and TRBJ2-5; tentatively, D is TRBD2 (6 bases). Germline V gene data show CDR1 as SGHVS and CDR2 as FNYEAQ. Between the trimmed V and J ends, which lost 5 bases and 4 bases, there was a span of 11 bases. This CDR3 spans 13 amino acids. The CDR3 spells CASSLRGRETQYF. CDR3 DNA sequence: TGTGCCAGCAGCCTGCGGGGTCGAGAGACCCAGTACTTC.

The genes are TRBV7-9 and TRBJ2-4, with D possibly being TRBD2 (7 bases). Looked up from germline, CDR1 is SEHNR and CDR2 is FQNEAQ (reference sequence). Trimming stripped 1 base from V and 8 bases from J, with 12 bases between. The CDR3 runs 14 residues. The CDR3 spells CASSLGGGEDIQYF. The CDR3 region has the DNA TGTGCCAGCAGCTTAGGAGGGGGGGAGGACATTCAGTACTTC.

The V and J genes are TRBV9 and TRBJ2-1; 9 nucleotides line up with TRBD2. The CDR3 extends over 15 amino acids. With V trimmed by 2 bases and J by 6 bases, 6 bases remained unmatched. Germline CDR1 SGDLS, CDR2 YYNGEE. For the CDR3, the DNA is TGTGCCAGCAGCGTCCGGCTAGCGGGATCCAATGAGCAGTTCTTC. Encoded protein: CASSVRLAGSNEQFF.

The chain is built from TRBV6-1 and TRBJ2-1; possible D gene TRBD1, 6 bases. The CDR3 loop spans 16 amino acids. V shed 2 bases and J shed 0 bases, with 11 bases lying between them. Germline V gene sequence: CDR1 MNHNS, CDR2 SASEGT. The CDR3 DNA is TGTGCCAGCAGTGAATGGGGGCTCAGCTCCTACAATGAGCAGTTCTTC. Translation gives CASSEWGLSSYNEQFF.

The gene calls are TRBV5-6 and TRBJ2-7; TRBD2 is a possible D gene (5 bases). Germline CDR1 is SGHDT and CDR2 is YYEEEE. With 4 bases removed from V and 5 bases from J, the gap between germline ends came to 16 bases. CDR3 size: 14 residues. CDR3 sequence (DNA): TGTGCCAGCAGCCGGACCTCGACGAGGGACGAGCAGTACTTC. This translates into CASSRTSTRDEQYF.

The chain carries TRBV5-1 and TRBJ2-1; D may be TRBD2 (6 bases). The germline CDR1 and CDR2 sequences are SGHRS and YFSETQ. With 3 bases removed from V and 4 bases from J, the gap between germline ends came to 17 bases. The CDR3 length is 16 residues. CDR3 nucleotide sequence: TGCGCCAGCAGCTCCGGAGGGGCGGGTATTTACAATGAGCAGTTCTTC. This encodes CASSSGGAGIYNEQFF.